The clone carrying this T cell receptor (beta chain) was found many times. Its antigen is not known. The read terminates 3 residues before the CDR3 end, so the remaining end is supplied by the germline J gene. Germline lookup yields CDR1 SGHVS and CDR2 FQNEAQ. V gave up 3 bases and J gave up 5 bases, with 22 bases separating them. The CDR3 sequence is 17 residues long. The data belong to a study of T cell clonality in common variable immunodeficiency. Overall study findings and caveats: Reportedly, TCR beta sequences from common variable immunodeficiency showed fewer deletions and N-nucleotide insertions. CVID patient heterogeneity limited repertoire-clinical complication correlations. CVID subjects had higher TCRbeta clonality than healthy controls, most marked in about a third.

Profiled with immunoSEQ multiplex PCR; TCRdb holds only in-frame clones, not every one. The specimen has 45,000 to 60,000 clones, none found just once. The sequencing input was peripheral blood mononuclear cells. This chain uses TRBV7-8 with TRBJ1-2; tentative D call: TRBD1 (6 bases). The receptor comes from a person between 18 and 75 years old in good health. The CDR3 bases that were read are TGTGCCAGCAGCTTGGGTTCGGGCGGGGGGCGCGTGTATGGC. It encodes CASSLGSGGGRVYG. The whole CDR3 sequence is CASSLGSGGGRVYGYTF.